The T cell receptor beta chain under discussion was sequenced for a study of long-term antiretroviral therapy in people with HIV. Study background: Sampling started about a decade before the 2015 immediate-ART recommendation. Study conclusions and caveats: Controls exceeded HIV repertoires in CDR3 length range. An increase in diversity followed ART, yet levels stayed below transplant donor controls.

This clone was detected a few times. Antigen specificity is unknown. Germline values: CDR1 KGHSY, CDR2 FQNENV. V lost 2 bases to trimming and J lost 6 bases, with 11 bases between them. CDR3 length equals 13 residues. Survey-level immunoSEQ v3.0 assays were run. Generated by immunoSEQ multiplex PCR, the TCRdb table keeps only in-frame clones and is missing some. The sample records tens of thousands of clones, over 65% being singletons. Participants who had HIV were, without exception, treated in the United States. Specimen: unsorted PBMCs, collected roughly 4.9 years after starting antiretroviral therapy. The sequence derives from a man aged 35 to 55 with HIV. The chain links TRBV16 to TRBJ2-7, with D perhaps being TRBD1 or TRBD2 (5 bases each). CDR3 sequence reads: CASSQGGWGEQYF. The CDR3 bases are TGTGCCAGCAGCCAAGGGGGTTGGGGCGAGCAGTACTTC.